These T cell receptor beta chains were read from a single sample in a study of blood T cell repertoires in COVID-19. The data were produced by immunoSEQ multiplex PCR, yet TCRdb's version contains in-frame clones alone and is incomplete. The table has 270,000 or so clones, 86% seen once; the top ten hold roughly 8.5%. Sequences were obtained from peripheral blood. The origin of the receptors is a middle-aged man with active or convalescent COVID-19. The CDR3 runs from the conserved cysteine through the conserved F or W. The order of the fields is J gene, D gene, V gene, clone size, CDR3 DNA, CDR3 protein. The D gene is left open where the match is weak. The size entry is marked missing in some rows and otherwise reads once, few, many or a size class.

TRBJ2-5 . TRBV25-1 . TGTGCCAGCAGTGAGGGGCAGATTCAAGAGACCCAGTACTTC CASSEGQIQETQYF
TRBJ2-7 . TRBV6-5 . TGTGCCAGCAGGAAACCTCAGGGGTTCTCCTACGAGCAGTACTTC CASRKPQGFSYEQYF
TRBJ2-3 TRBD2 TRBV2 . TGTGCCAGCTTAATGGGACTAGCGGGGAACACAGATACGCAGTATTTT CASLMGLAGNTDTQYF
TRBJ2-7 . TRBV5-4 . TGTGCCAGCAGCTGGGGGGTACAGCCGTCCTACGAGCAGTACTTC CASSWGVQPSYEQYF
TRBJ2-5 . TRBV11-1 once TGTGCCAGCAGCTTAGGACAGATCCAAGAGACCCAGTACTTC CASSLGQIQETQYF
TRBJ2-1 TRBD2 TRBV6-4 . TGTGCCAGCAGTGTACTAGCGGGAGGAAATGAGCAGTTCTTC CASSVLAGGNEQFF
TRBJ1-1 . TRBV27 . TGTGCCAGCACCGATGGGGGGGGGCCGGCTTTCTTT CASTDGGGPAFF
TRBJ1-2 TRBD1 TRBV24-1 . TGTGCCACCAGTGATTTTAGGACAGGGGGCAGCTATGGCTACACCTTC CATSDFRTGGSYGYTF
TRBJ2-3 . TRBV7-2 once TGTGCCAGCAGCTTCGGTAGAGCAGATACGCAGTATTTT CASSFGRADTQYF
TRBJ1-6 . TRBV5-1 few TGCGCCAGCAGCTTGGAGGCAGGGAAAGGATCACCCCTCCACTTT CASSLEAGKGSPLHF
TRBJ1-5 . TRBV4-1 once TGCGCCAGCAGCCAAGAGGGGAGGAAACATCAGCCCCAGCATTTT CASSQEGRKHQPQHF
TRBJ1-1 TRBD1 TRBV19 once TGTGCCAGTAGTATATTGCCACAGGGGATGAACACTGAAGCTTTCTTT CASSILPQGMNTEAFF
TRBJ2-4 . TRBV6-1 . TGTGCCAGCAGTGTGGGGCCGACAGTGGCCAAAAACATTCAGTACTTC CASSVGPTVAKNIQYF
TRBJ1-1 TRBD1 TRBV28 . TGTGCCAGCAGGACCCGGGACAGGGTGGAAGCTTTCTTT CASRTRDRVEAFF
TRBJ2-3 . TRBV4-1 . TGCGCCAGCAGCCAAGACATGAGCACAGATACGCAGTATTTT CASSQDMSTDTQYF
TRBJ2-5 . TRBV5-1 . TGCGCCAGCACCTGGGCAGGTGAAGAGACCCAGTACTTC CASTWAGEETQYF
TRBJ2-5 . TRBV5-4 . TGTGCCAGCAGCTCCCCCAGGGTTGAAGAGACCCAGTACTTC CASSSPRVEETQYF
TRBJ2-2 . TRBV24-1 few TGTGCCACCAAGGCTTTTTTAAACAGCCTCGCGAACACCGGGGAGCTGTTTTTT CATKAFLNSLANTGELFF
TRBJ2-3 . TRBV7-8 . TGTGCCAGCAGCCACCGGGACTCCGACACAGATACGCAGTATTTT CASSHRDSDTDTQYF
TRBJ2-3 TRBD1 TRBV24-1 once TGTGCCACCAGTGGTCGAAACGCAGACAGGGCGTCTAGCACAGATACGCAGTATTTT CATSGRNADRASSTDTQYF
TRBJ2-3 TRBD2 TRBV5-1 . TGCGCCAGCAATCCGACTAGCGGGGGCAGTGATACGCAGTATTTT CASNPTSGGSDTQYF
TRBJ2-3 TRBD2 TRBV18 . TGTGCCAGCTCACCGATAATGACTAGCAGAAGCACAGATACGCAGTATTTT CASSPIMTSRSTDTQYF
TRBJ2-7 . TRBV28 . TGTGCCAGCAGTCCGCTCAGAACAGGGCGCGAGCAGTACTTC CASSPLRTGREQYF
TRBJ2-1 TRBD1 TRBV4-1 . TGCGCCAGCAGCCCCACGACAGGGGGCCATCGGAATGAGCAGTTCTTC CASSPTTGGHRNEQFF
TRBJ2-1 . TRBV4-1 . TGCGCCAGCAGCCAAGAGAGGGGACACTCCTACAATGAGCAGTTCTTC CASSQERGHSYNEQFF
TRBJ1-5 . TRBV5-1 . TGCGCCAGCAGCCCGGAGGGAGGGGGGGAGTCCCAGCATTTT CASSPEGGGESQHF
TRBJ2-2 . TRBV19 . TGTGCCAGTAGTATAGGAGCAGGGAACACCGGGGAGCTGTTTTTT CASSIGAGNTGELFF
TRBJ2-7 . TRBV2 few TGTGCCAGCAGACCCGATGTGGGACAAACCTACGAGCAGTACTTC CASRPDVGQTYEQYF
TRBJ2-1 . TRBV2 . TGTGCCAGCAGTGGGGGCGATGAGCAGTTCTTC CASSGGDEQFF
TRBJ2-1 TRBD2 TRBV9 . TGTGCCAGCGGCGCGGGAGGGCCTTACAATGAGCAGTTCTTC CASGAGGPYNEQFF
TRBJ1-5 TRBD1 TRBV19 once TGTGCCAGTAGGGACAGGGTAAGACAGCCCCAGCATTTT CASRDRVRQPQHF
TRBJ1-3 . TRBV15 . TGTGCCACCAGCAGAGATACCGCAACAAGATTCTCGGGAAACACCATATATTTT CATSRDTATRFSGNTIYF
TRBJ2-3 . TRBV9 . TGTGCCAGCAGCCCCCAGGGGCTGAGCACAGATACGCAGTATTTT CASSPQGLSTDTQYF
TRBJ1-1 TRBD1 TRBV24-1 once TGTGCCACCAGCGGAGGGGGCGCAGGCACTGAAGCTTTCTTT CATSGGGAGTEAFF
TRBJ2-2 . TRBV5-4 . TGTGCCAGCAGCCTCGGGACAAAGAACACCGGGGAGCTGTTTTTT CASSLGTKNTGELFF
TRBJ1-2 . TRBV6-1 once TGTGCCAGCAGTGAATATGGGGGCGCTGGCTATGGCTACACCTTC CASSEYGGAGYGYTF